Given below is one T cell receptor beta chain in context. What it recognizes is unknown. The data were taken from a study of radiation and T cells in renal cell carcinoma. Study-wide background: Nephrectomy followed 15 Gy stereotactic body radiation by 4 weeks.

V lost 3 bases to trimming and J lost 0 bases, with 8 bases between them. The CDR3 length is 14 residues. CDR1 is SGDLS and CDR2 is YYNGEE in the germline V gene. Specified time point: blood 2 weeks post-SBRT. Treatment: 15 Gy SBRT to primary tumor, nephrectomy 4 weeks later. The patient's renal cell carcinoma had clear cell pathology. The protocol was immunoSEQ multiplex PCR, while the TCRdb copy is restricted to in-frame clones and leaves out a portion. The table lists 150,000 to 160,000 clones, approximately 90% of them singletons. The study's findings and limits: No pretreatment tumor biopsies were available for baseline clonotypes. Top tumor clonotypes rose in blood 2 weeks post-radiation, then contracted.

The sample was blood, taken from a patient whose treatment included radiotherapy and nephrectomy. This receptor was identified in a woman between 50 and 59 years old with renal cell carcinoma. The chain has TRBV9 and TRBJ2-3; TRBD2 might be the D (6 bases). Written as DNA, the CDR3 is TGTGCCAGCAGCGCCCGGGGGAGCACAGATACGCAGTATTTT. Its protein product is CASSARGSTDTQYF.